This T cell receptor beta chain is drawn from a study of immune characterization of retroperitoneal liposarcoma. TCRdb independently ran MiXCR on the PCR reads; one entry per CDR3 protein. Among over 6,500 distinct CDR3 sequences listed, roughly 45% were seen once. This CDR3 spans 14 amino acids. Germline CDR1 and CDR2: SGHTA and FQGNSA. V shed 3 bases and J shed 10 bases, with 16 bases lying between them. This clonotype was counted ten times or more. What was sequenced was tumor tissue. This chain joins TRBV7-2 and TRBJ2-1, with D possibly matching TRBD1 (5 bases). This receptor was identified in a male donor with retroperitoneal liposarcoma. In DNA form, the CDR3 reads TGTGCCAGCAGCTTGATAGGGGTACCGTACGAGCAGTTCTTC. Protein sequence: CASSLIGVPYEQFF.